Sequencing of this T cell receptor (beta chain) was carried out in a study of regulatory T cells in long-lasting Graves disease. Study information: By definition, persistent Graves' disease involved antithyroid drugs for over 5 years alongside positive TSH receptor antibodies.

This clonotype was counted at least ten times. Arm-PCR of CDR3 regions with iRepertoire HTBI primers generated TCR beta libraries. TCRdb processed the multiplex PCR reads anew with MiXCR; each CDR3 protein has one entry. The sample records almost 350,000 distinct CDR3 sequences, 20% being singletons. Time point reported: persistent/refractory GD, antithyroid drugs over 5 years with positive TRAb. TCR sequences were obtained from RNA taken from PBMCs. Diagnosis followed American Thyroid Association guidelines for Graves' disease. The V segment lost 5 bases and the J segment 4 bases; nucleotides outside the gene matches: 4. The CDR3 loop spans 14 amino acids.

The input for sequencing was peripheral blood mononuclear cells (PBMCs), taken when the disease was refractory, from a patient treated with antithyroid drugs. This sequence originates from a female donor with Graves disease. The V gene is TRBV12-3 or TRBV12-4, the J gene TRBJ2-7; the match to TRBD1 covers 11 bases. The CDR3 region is CASSGTGGAYEQYF. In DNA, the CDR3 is TGTGCCAGCAGTGGGACAGGGGGAGCTTACGAGCAGTACTTC.